This TCR beta chain was retrieved from a study of early T cells in non-severe SARS-CoV-2 infection. Germline V lookup: CDR1 SQVTM, CDR2 ANQGSEA. V was pared by 4 bases and J by 2 bases, with 8 bases between. The CDR3 loop spans 12 amino acids. A few counts support this clonotype. Via MiXCR, TCRdb re-called the 5' RACE reads, giving one row per CDR3 protein. This sample has 80,000 or so distinct CDR3 sequences, with approximately 12% found just once. The sequence was collected from an adult who was a healthcare worker with PCR-confirmed SARS-CoV-2 infection or an uninfected control (not recorded which). This chain joins TRBV29-1 and TRBJ1-1; D is perhaps TRBD1 (5 bases). The sample was whole blood. The CDR3 DNA follows: TGCAGCGTTGGACAGCTTAACACTGAAGCTTTCTTT. Encoded protein: CSVGQLNTEAFF.